The sequence of this T cell receptor (beta chain) was determined in a study of blood T cell repertoires in COVID-19 (dated by TCRdb to about 2020). Notes on the research overall: The collaborator samples originated in the United States, Italy and Spain and spanned the acute and convalescent phases of COVID-19. Samples came from the ongoing ImmuneRACE study (first 160 participants) plus 1,254 subjects from 6 global collaborators. The dataset comprised deeply sampled blood TCRbeta repertoires from subjects exposed to, actively infected with, or recovered from COVID-19. Where available, HLA class I and class II types were taken from metadata supplied by the sample provider and were not determined by assay-based typing. The repertoires were released in a freely available public database meant as a resource for research on the immune response to SARS-CoV-2. The material from the prospective study consisted of cDNA or gDNA derived from T cells, B-cell-depleted T cells, or PBMCs. Sample metadata almost always included a de-identified subject ID, COVID-19 status, age in years and sex.

Study-wide conclusions, independent of this receptor: The quantity of clinical and demographic metadata differed by source and by participant and was supplied without curation.

Participants in the prospective study were aged 18 to 89 years, lived in 20 to 25 United States geographic areas, and enrolled through a virtual design. In the prospective study, participants were assigned to cohorts based on the clinical history participants reported in a screening survey and a study questionnaire. For ImmuneRACE Cohort 3, a participant was defined as recovered based on two consecutive negative NP/OP PCR tests, clearance by a healthcare professional, or resolution of symptoms. In the prospective study, whole blood, serum and a nasopharyngeal or oropharyngeal swab were collected from each participant by mobile phlebotomists. Participants in the prospective study had the option to provide additional blood draws and questionnaires over a roughly two-month period. Prospective study blood samples were shipped either frozen or at room temperature before DNA extraction. Including the terminal cysteine and phenylalanine, the CDR3 comprises 13 residues. Just the 39-base CDR3 DNA is kept, in frame starting at base 1. CDR1 and CDR2 (SGHVS, FQNEAQ) derive from the germline V gene. Trimming costs V 4 bases and J 5 bases, and their ends lie 12 bases apart.

In the case of this clone: This receptor's antigen is unknown. No base qualities exist here, and no much larger clone lies one base off it.

The immunoSEQ Assay, a bias-controlled multiplex PCR, was used to amplify TCRbeta CDR3 regions from genomic DNA. The original methods were these. Nucleated cell counts per sample were estimated from amplification of reference gene primers within the assay. To quantify the absolute abundance of each unique TCRbeta CDR3 rearrangement, sequence reads were collapsed and filtered. For each sample, productive Simpson clonality was calculated as the square root of Simpson's diversity index over productive rearrangements. Here the immuneACCESS table is served through TCRdb, limited to in-frame sequences with V and J called. Missing clones are a known gap in these copies; in checked studies unresolved V genes cover under half, and the rest lacks a known reason. The V and J calls and clone size come from that table; D and trimming were worked out from the DNA. The sample profile shows roughly 260,000 clones; 70% to 90% of them were found once. Approximately 2% of the sample lies in the top ten.

This receptor was obtained from a woman aged 50 to 65 who had recovered from COVID-19. The chain links TRBV7-8 with TRBJ2-7, and TRBD2 may be the D gene, going by 6 matching bases. The sequenced sample was PBMCs or T cells enriched from blood (not recorded which). The CDR3 has the sequence CASSSSVGHEQYF. The DNA sequence is TGTGCCAGCAGCTCTAGCGTGGGGCACGAGCAGTACTTC.